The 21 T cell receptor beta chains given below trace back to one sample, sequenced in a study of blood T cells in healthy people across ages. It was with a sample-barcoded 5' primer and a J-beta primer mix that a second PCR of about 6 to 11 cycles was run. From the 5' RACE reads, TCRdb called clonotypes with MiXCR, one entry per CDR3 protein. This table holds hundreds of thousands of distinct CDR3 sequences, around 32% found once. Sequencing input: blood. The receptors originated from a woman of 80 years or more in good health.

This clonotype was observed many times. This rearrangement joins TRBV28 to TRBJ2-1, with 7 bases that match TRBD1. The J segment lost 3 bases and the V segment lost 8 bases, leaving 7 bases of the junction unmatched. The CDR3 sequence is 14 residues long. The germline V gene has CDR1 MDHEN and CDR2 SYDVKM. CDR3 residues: CASGIGTDYNEQFF. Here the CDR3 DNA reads TGTGCCAGCGGTATTGGGACAGACTACAATGAGCAGTTCTTC. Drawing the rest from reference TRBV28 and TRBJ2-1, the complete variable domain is DVKVTQSSRYLVKRTGEKVFLECVQDMDHENMFWYRQDPGLGLRLIYFSYDVKMKEKGDIPEGYSVSREKKERFSLILESASTNQTSMYLCASGIGTDYNEQFFGPGTRLTVL.

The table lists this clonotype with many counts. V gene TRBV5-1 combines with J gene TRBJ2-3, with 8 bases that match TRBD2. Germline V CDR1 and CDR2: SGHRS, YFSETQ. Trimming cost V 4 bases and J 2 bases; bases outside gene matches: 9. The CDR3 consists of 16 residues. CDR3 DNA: TGCGCCAGCAGCCGAATACTAGCGGACTACACAGATACGCAGTATTTT. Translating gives CASSRILADYTDTQYF.

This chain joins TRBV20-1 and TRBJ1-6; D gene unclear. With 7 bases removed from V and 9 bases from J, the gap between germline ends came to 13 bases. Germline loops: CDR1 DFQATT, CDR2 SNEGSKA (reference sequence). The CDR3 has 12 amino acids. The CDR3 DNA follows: TGCAGTGTCACGGTCGGGTCTTCACCCCTCCACTTT. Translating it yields CSVTVGSSPLHF.

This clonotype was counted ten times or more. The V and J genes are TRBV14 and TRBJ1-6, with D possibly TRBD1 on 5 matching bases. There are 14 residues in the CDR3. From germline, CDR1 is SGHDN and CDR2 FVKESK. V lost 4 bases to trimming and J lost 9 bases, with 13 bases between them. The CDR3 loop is CASSPRGDGSPLHF. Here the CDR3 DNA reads TGTGCCAGCAGCCCCCGTGGGGACGGTTCACCCCTCCACTTT. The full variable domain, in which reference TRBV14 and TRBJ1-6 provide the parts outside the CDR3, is EAGVTQFPSHSVIEKGQTVTLRCDPISGHDNLYWYRRVMGKEIKFLLHFVKESKQDESGMPNNRFLAERTGGTYSTLKVQPAELEDSGVYFCASSPRGDGSPLHFGNGTRLTVT.

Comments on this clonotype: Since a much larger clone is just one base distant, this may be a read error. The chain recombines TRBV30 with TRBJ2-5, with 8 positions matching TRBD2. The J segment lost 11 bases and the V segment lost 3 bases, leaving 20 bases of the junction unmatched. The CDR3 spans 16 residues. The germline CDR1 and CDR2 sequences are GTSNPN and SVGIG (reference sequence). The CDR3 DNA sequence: TGTGCCTGGAGGGGAAAAGCGGGGGAACCCTACAATGAGCAGTACTTC. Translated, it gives CAWRGKAGEPYNEQYF.

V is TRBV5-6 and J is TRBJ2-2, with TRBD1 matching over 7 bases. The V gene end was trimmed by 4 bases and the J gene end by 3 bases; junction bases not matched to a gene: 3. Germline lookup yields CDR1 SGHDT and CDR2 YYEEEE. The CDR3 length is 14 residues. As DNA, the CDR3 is TGTGCCAGCAGCCCGGGACAGCACACCGGGGAGCTGTTTTTT. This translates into CASSPGQHTGELFF. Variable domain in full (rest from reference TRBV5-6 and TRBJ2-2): DAGVTQSPTHLIKTRGQQVTLRCSPKSGHDTVSWYQQALGQGPQFIFQYYEEEERQRGNFPDRFSGHQFPNYSSELNVNALLLGDSALYLCASSPGQHTGELFFGEGSRLTVL.

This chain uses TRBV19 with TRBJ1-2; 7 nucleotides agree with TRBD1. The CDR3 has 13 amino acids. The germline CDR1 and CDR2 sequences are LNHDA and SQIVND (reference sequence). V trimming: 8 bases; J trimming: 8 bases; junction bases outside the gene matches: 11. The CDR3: CASDIQGIGGYTF. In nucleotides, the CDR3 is TGTGCCAGTGATATACAGGGGATCGGAGGCTACACCTTC. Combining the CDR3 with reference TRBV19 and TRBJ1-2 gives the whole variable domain DGGITQSPKYLFRKEGQNVTLSCEQNLNHDAMYWYRQDPGQGLRLIYYSQIVNDFQKGDIAEGYSVSREKKESFPLTVTSAQKNPTAFYLCASDIQGIGGYTFGSGTRLTVV.

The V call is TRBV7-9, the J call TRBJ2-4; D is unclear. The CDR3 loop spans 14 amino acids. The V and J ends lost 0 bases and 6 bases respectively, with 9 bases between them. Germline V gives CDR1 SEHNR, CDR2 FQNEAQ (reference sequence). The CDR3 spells CASSLARSINIQYF. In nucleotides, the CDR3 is TGTGCCAGCAGCTTAGCGCGGTCTATAAACATTCAGTACTTC.

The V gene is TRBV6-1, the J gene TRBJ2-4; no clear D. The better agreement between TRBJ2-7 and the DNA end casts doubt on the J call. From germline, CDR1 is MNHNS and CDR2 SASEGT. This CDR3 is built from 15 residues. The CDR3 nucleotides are TGTGTCGGCAGTGCGAATCGGGCGGTGGGATACGAGCAGTACTTC. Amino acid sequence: CVGSANRAVGYEQYF.

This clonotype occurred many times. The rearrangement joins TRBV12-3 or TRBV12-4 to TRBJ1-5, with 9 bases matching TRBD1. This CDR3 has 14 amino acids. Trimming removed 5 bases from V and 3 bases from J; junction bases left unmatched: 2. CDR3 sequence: CASSRTGDNQPQHF. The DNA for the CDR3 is TGTGCCAGCAGTCGGACAGGGGACAATCAGCCCCAGCATTTT.

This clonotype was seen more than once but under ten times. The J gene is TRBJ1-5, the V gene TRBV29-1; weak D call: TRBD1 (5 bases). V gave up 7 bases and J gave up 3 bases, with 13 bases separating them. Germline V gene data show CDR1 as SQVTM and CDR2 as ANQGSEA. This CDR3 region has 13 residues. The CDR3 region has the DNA TGCAGCGCCCGTGGAGGGGTCAATCAGCCCCAGCATTTT. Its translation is CSARGGVNQPQHF.

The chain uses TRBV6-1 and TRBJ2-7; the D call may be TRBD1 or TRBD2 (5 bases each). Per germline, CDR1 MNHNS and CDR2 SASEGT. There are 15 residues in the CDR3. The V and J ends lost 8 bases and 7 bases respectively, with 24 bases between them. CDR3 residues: CASGAIRQGVNEQYF. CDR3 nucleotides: TGTGCCAGCGGGGCCATCAGGCAGGGAGTTAATGAGCAGTACTTC.

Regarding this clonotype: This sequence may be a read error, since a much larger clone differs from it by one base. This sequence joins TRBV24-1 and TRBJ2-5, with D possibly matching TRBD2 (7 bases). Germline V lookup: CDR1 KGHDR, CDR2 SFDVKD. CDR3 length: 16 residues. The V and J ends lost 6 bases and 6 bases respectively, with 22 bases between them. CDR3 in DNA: TGTGCCACCAGTAACCGGGGGGCCGACAGAGAGAAGACCCAGTACTTC. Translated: CATSNRGADREKTQYF.

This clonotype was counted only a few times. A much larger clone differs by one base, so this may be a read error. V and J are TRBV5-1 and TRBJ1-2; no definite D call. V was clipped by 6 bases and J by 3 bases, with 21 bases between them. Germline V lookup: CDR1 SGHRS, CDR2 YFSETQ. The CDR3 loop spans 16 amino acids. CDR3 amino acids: CASNSVGQRDYYGYTF. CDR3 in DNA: TGCGCCAGCAACTCGGTCGGGCAGAGAGATTACTATGGCTACACCTTC.

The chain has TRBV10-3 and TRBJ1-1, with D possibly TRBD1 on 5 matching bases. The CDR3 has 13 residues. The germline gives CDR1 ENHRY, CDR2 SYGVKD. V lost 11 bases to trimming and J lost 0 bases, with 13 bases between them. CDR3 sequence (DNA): TGTGCCTCAGGGTCGGGTTTGAACACTGAAGCTTTCTTT. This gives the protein CASGSGLNTEAFF.

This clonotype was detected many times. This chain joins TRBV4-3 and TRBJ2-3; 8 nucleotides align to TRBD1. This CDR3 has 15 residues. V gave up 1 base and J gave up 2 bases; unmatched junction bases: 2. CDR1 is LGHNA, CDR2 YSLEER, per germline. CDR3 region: CASSQGTGNTDTQYF. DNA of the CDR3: TGCGCCAGCAGCCAAGGGACAGGGAACACAGATACGCAGTATTTT.

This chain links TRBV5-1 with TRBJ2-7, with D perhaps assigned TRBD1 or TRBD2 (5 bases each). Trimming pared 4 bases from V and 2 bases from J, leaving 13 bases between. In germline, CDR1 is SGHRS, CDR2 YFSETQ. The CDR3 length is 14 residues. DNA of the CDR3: TGCGCCAGCAGCGTGTTGGGACCAACCTACGAGCAGTACTTC. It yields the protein CASSVLGPTYEQYF.

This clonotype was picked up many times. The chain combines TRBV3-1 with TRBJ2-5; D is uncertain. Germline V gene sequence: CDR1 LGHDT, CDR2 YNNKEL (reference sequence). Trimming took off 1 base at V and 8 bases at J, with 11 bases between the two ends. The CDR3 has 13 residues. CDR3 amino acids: CASSQGTVDTQYF. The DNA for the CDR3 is TGTGCCAGCAGCCAAGGGACCGTGGACACCCAGTACTTC.

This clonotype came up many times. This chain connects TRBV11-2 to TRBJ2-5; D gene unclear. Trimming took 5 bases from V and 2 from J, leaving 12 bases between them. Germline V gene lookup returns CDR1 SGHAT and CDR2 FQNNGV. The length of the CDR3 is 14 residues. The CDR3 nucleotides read TGTGCCAGCAGCACCGGACGGAAGCAAGAGACCCAGTACTTC. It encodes CASSTGRKQETQYF.

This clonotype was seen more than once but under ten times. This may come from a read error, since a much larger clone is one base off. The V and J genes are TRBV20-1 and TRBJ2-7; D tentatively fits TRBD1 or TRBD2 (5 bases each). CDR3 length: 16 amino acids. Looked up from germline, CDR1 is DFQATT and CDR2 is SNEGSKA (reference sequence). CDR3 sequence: CSVRSQLPGLSYEQYF. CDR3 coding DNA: TGCAGTGTTAGATCCCAGCTTCCGGGGCTCTCCTACGAGCAGTACTTC.

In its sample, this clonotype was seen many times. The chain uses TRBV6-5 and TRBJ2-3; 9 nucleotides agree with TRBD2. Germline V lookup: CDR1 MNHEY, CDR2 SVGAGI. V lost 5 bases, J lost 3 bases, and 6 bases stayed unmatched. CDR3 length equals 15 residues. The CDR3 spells CASSLSGGETDTQYF. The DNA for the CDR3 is TGTGCCAGCAGTCTTAGCGGGGGCGAGACAGATACGCAGTATTTT.